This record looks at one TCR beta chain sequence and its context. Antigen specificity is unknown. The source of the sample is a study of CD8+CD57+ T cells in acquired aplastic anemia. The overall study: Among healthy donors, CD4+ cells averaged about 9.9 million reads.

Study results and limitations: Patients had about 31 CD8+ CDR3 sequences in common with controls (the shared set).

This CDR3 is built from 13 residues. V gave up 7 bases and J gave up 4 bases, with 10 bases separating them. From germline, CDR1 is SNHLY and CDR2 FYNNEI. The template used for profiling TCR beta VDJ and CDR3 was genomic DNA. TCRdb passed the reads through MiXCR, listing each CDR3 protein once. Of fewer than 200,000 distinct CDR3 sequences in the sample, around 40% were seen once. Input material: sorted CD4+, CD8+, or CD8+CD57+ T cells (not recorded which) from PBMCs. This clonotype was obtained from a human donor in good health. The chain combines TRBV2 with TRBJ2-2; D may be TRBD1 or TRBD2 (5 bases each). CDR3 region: CASTGTRTGELFF. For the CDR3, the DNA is TGTGCCAGCACCGGGACGCGCACCGGGGAGCTGTTTTTT.